This T cell receptor (beta chain) emerged from a study of blood T cell repertoires in COVID-19. Overall study context: From the United States, Italy and Spain came samples of acute and convalescent COVID-19.

Original methodology: Amplified reference gene primers provided the basis for estimating nucleated cell counts. Clones were sequenced by immunoSEQ multiplex PCR, and TCRdb holds only the in-frame ones, with some missing. V and J calls and clone size are as listed in that table; D and trimming were resolved from the DNA. This sample yields about 24,000 clones, of which approximately 75% are seen a single time; just over 6.5% belongs to the top ten. The CDR3 loop spans 16 amino acids. CDR1 is SNHLY and CDR2 is FYNNEI in the germline V gene. Losses at the gene ends were 3 bases for V and 5 bases for J; bases not matched to a gene: 8.

The specimen was peripheral blood. The chain combines TRBV2 with TRBJ2-7; 12 nucleotides align to TRBD2. This sequence originates from a man aged 50 to 60 with COVID-19, enrolled during active disease. CDR3 nucleotides: TGTGCCAGCAGTGATAGTCTAGCGGGGGGGGTGGACGAGCAGTACTTC. Translation gives CASSDSLAGGVDEQYF.